This TCR beta chain comes out of a study of response to subunit inactivated influenza vaccine. As for this clonotype: Its antigen is not known.

TCRdb redid the calling of the RT-PCR reads with MiXCR, one entry per CDR3 protein. The sample has 300,000 to 350,000 distinct CDR3 sequences; around a fifth are singletons. Whole-study results and caveats: Authors suggested that a seasonal influenza vaccination recruits few new T cells each time.

The receptor was isolated from a man aged 50-75 years who received an inactivated influenza vaccine. The input for sequencing was PBMCs from blood, taken about 20 months after vaccination.

The DNA for the CDR3 is TGTGCCATCGGTTATAGGGATGGCTACACCTTC. It translates to CAIGYRDGYTF. The chain joins TRBV10-3 to TRBJ1-2; D call uncertain. Trimming removed 8 bases at V and 6 bases at J, with 10 bases between. The CDR3 covers 11 residues. The germline V gene encodes CDR1 ENHRY and CDR2 SYGVKD.